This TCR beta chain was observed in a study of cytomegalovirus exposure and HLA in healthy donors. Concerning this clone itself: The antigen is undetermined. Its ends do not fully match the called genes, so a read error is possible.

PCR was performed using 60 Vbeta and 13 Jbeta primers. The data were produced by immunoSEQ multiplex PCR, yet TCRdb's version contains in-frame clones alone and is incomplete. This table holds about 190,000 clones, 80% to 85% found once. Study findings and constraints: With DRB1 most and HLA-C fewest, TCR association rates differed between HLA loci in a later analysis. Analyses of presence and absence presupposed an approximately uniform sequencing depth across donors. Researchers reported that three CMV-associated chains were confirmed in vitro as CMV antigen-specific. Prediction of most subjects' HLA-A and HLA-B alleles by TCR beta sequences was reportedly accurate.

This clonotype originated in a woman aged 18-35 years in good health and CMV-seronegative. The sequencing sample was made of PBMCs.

The CDR3: CASGLGGGSGEQYF. The CDR3 coding sequence is TGCGCCAGCGGCTTAGGGGGAGGGAGTGGCGAGCAGTACTTC. V usage is TRBV5-1 and J usage is TRBJ2-7, with D possibly being TRBD2 (7 bases). The CDR3 has 14 amino acids. Per the germline V gene, CDR1 is SGHRS and CDR2 is YFSETQ.